This TCR beta chain came from a study of blood T cells in healthy people across ages. V shed 5 bases and J 6 bases; nucleotides not matched to a gene: 8. Germline V gene lookup returns CDR1 SGHRS and CDR2 YFSETQ. CDR3 length: 17 residues. For the second PCR, which ran for about 7 to 11 cycles, a sample-barcoded 5' primer and a J-beta primer mix were used. Using its own MiXCR run on the 5' RACE reads, TCRdb lists one record per CDR3 protein. Of just over 1 million distinct CDR3 sequences listed, under 55% were seen once; the top ten hold approximately 17%. V is TRBV5-1 and J is TRBJ2-1; 16 bases align to TRBD2. Sequencing input: blood. This TCR came from a woman between 55 and 75 years old in good health. The chain's CDR3 is CASRGTSGRALGNEQFF. Written as DNA, the CDR3 is TGCGCCAGCAGGGGGACTAGCGGGAGGGCCTTGGGCAATGAGCAGTTCTTC.